The rows below give T cell receptor beta chains drawn from one sample of a study of vaccination effects on CD4 cells after COVID-19. The data were produced by immunoSEQ multiplex PCR, yet TCRdb's version contains in-frame clones alone and is incomplete. Found here are about 66,000 clones, less than 80% of them singletons; the top ten hold about 0.91%. Antigens of these TCRs are unknown. This specimen consisted of CD4+ T cells from PBMCs cultured with HCoV-OC43 spike peptides, obtained after COVID-19 vaccination. Receptors were obtained from a human donor who received a COVID-19 vaccine. Each CDR3 is given with its conserved first and last residue. The D gene is left open where the match is weak. Only part of the rows carry a size: once, few, many, or a class if the clone is expanded.

CASGSRQRTDTQYF	TGTGCCAGCGGTTCGAGACAGCGCACAGATACGCAGTATTTT	NA	TRBV2	NA	TRBJ2-3
CASSLQGAINTEAFF	TGTGCCAGCAGCTTGCAGGGGGCAATAAACACTGAAGCTTTCTTT	TRBD1	TRBV7-2	NA	TRBJ1-1
CASSNDLAKNIQYF	TGTGCCAGCAGCAATGACCTAGCCAAAAACATTCAGTACTTC	NA	TRBV21-1	NA	TRBJ2-4
CASRTGLNTEAFF	TGTGCCAGCAGGACAGGGCTGAACACTGAAGCTTTCTTT	TRBD1	TRBV6-5	few	TRBJ1-1
CAISSDRARTDTQYF	TGTGCCATCAGTTCGGACAGGGCGAGAACAGATACGCAGTATTTT	TRBD1	TRBV10-3	NA	TRBJ2-3
CASSPDQNTGELFF	TGTGCCAGCAGCCCGGACCAGAACACCGGGGAGCTGTTTTTT	NA	TRBV5-4	few	TRBJ2-2
CASSPGQWNTEAFF	TGTGCCAGCAGCCCGGGACAGTGGAACACTGAAGCTTTCTTT	TRBD1	TRBV7-2	NA	TRBJ1-1
CASSVRTGGLQETQYF	TGTGCCAGCAGCGTTCGGACAGGGGGCCTACAAGAGACCCAGTACTTC	TRBD1	TRBV9	NA	TRBJ2-5
CATSDPRGVSSTDTQYF	TGTGCCACCAGTGACCCCCGGGGGGTATCTAGCACAGATACGCAGTATTTT	TRBD2	TRBV24-1	few	TRBJ2-3
CASWDRQGNYGYTF	TGTGCCAGCTGGGATAGACAGGGAAACTATGGCTACACCTTC	TRBD1	TRBV18	NA	TRBJ1-2
CASTREPGFNQPQHF	TGTGCCAGCACCCGAGAGCCGGGGTTTAATCAGCCCCAGCATTTT	NA	TRBV6-5	NA	TRBJ1-5
CASRQGMGAEAFF	TGTGCCAGCCGACAGGGTATGGGCGCTGAAGCTTTCTTT	TRBD1	TRBV18	NA	TRBJ1-1
CSVEPPSGGLTDTQYF	TGCAGCGTTGAGCCCCCTAGCGGGGGGCTCACAGATACGCAGTATTTT	TRBD2	TRBV29-1	NA	TRBJ2-3
CASSLSSGLLADTQYF	TGTGCCAGCAGCTTATCTAGCGGGTTACTCGCGGATACGCAGTATTTT	TRBD2	TRBV7-2	NA	TRBJ2-3
CASRGGYTDTQYF	TGTGCCAGCAGAGGGGGATACACAGATACGCAGTATTTT	NA	TRBV7-2	NA	TRBJ2-3
CASSTGTGRFATGELFF	TGTGCCAGCAGCACCGGGACAGGGCGTTTTGCCACCGGGGAGCTGTTTTTT	TRBD1	TRBV14	NA	TRBJ2-2
CASSGLGLAETQYF	TGTGCCAGCAGCGGTCTCGGGCTAGCGGAGACCCAGTACTTC	NA	TRBV9	NA	TRBJ2-5
CATFRTSGVYNEQFF	TGTGCCACCTTCCGGACTAGCGGGGTTTACAATGAGCAGTTCTTC	TRBD2	TRBV24-1	NA	TRBJ2-1
CATSRALVVQETQYF	TGTGCCACCAGCAGAGCGCTCGTGGTACAAGAGACCCAGTACTTC	NA	TRBV15	NA	TRBJ2-5
CASSGQGALYNEQFF	TGTGCCAGCAGCGGACAGGGGGCTCTCTACAATGAGCAGTTCTTC	TRBD1	TRBV9	NA	TRBJ2-1
CASSGSHRSNSPLHF	TGTGCCAGCAGTGGCTCGCACCGATCTAATTCACCCCTCCACTTT	NA	TRBV2	NA	TRBJ1-6
CATSDLIEYF	TGTGCCACCAGTGATCTTATAGAGTACTTC	NA	TRBV24-1	NA	TRBJ2-4
CASSLTALSSEAFF	TGTGCCAGCAGCTTAACGGCTTTAAGTAGTGAAGCTTTCTTT	NA	TRBV7-3	once	TRBJ1-1
CASSRSGQGAIGELFF	TGTGCCAGCAGTCGCTCGGGACAGGGGGCGATCGGGGAGCTGTTTTTT	TRBD1	TRBV6-6	NA	TRBJ2-2
CASSKQGGGTRFTEAFF	TGCGCCAGCAGCAAGCAGGGTGGTGGGACTAGGTTCACTGAAGCTTTCTTT	NA	TRBV5-1	NA	TRBJ1-1
CASSGGTGALNTEAFF	TGTGCCAGCTCCGGCGGGACAGGCGCATTGAACACTGAAGCTTTCTTT	TRBD1	TRBV18	NA	TRBJ1-1
CASSQVQPRVSQDSRSGNTIYF	TGCGCCAGCAGCCAAGTTCAGCCCCGTGTGTCTCAAGACTCTCGTTCTGGAAACACCATATATTTT	NA	TRBV4-1	NA	TRBJ1-3
CASAWRGGMADTQYF	TGTGCCAGCGCCTGGCGGGGGGGCATGGCAGATACGCAGTATTTT	TRBD2	TRBV6-5	NA	TRBJ2-3
CASSDPNTGELFF	TGTGCCAGCAGTGATCCGAACACCGGGGAGCTGTTTTTT	NA	TRBV6-4	NA	TRBJ2-2
CASSPPSGQNTEAFF	TGTGCCAGCAGCCCCCCTTCGGGACAGAACACTGAAGCTTTCTTT	NA	TRBV7-8	NA	TRBJ1-1
CASSPNPGQGAEETQYF	TGTGCCAGCAGCCCAAACCCGGGACAGGGGGCGGAGGAGACCCAGTACTTC	TRBD1	TRBV9	NA	TRBJ2-5
CAIRESRDGQPQHF	TGTGCCATCAGGGAGAGCAGGGACGGTCAGCCCCAGCATTTT	NA	TRBV10-3	NA	TRBJ1-5
CASSLEAVYNEQFF	TGTGCCAGCAGCCTAGAGGCCGTTTACAATGAGCAGTTCTTC	NA	TRBV7-2	NA	TRBJ2-1
CASSLGQGNTIYF	TGTGCCAGCAGCTTGGGACAGGGAAACACCATATATTTT	NA	TRBV5-4	NA	TRBJ1-3
CATSDRTSGQETQYF	TGTGCCACCAGTGACCGAACTAGCGGGCAAGAGACCCAGTACTTC	TRBD2	TRBV24-1	NA	TRBJ2-5
CAISRAGVVTNTGELFF	TGTGCCATCAGCCGAGCGGGGGTGGTAACGAACACCGGGGAGCTGTTTTTT	TRBD2	TRBV10-3	NA	TRBJ2-2
CASSKRRPRATEAFF	TGTGCCAGCAGCAAAAGGCGGCCTCGGGCCACTGAAGCTTTCTTT	NA	TRBV21-1	NA	TRBJ1-1
CASSLDGGAQETQYF	TGTGCCAGCAGCTTGGACGGGGGGGCCCAAGAGACCCAGTACTTC	TRBD2	TRBV5-4	NA	TRBJ2-5
CASSPRGSTDTQYF	TGTGCCAGCAGCCCCCGGGGTAGCACAGATACGCAGTATTTT	NA	TRBV12-1	NA	TRBJ2-3
CASSFLGGSSGANVLTF	TGTGCCAGCAGTTTCCTCGGCGGGAGCTCTGGGGCCAACGTCCTGACTTTC	TRBD2	TRBV27	few	TRBJ2-6
CASGSGHSFTDTQYF	TGTGCTAGTGGTTCCGGCCACAGCTTCACAGATACGCAGTATTTT	NA	TRBV12-5	NA	TRBJ2-3
CASSLKRGGGETQYF	TGTGCCAGCAGCTTAAAGCGGGGGGGCGGTGAGACCCAGTACTTC	TRBD2	TRBV7-2	once	TRBJ2-5
CASSPRTVNTEAFF	TGTGCCAGCTCACCACGTACAGTTAACACTGAAGCTTTCTTT	NA	TRBV18	NA	TRBJ1-1
CASSTRGANVLTF	TGTGCCAGCAGTACCCGCGGGGCCAACGTCCTGACTTTC	NA	TRBV12-3/TRBV12-4	few	TRBJ2-6
CASSERGARAERFF	TGTGCCAGCAGTGAACGGGGAGCCAGGGCCGAGCGGTTCTTC	NA	TRBV2	NA	TRBJ2-1
CASSKASGNTIYF	TGTGCCAGCAGTAAGGCCTCTGGAAACACCATATATTTT	NA	TRBV27	NA	TRBJ1-3
CASSLFGNTIYF	TGTGCCAGCAGTTTGTTCGGAAACACCATATATTTT	NA	TRBV12-3/TRBV12-4	NA	TRBJ1-3
CATSRDQGHQETQYF	TGTGCCACCAGCAGAGATCAAGGGCACCAAGAGACCCAGTACTTC	NA	TRBV15	NA	TRBJ2-5
CATSGGALNEQFF	TGTGCCACCAGCGGGGGGGCTCTGAATGAGCAGTTCTTC	TRBD2	TRBV24-1	few	TRBJ2-1
CASSLARGTFTGELFF	TGTGCCAGCAGCTTGGCCAGGGGGACTTTCACCGGGGAGCTGTTTTTT	NA	TRBV5-8	NA	TRBJ2-2
CASSSQQGERAFF	TGTGCCAGCAGCTCTCAACAGGGGGAGAGAGCTTTCTTT	TRBD1	TRBV11-3	few	TRBJ1-1
CASSLGGGAGQPQHF	TGTGCCAGCAGCTTAGGCGGGGGTGCGGGACAGCCCCAGCATTTT	NA	TRBV7-2	NA	TRBJ1-5
CASRLEPGQGTGGYTF	TGCGCCAGCAGACTGGAACCGGGACAGGGGACGGGTGGCTACACCTTC	TRBD1	TRBV5-1	NA	TRBJ1-2
CASSQRAPSQTYGYTF	TGTGCCAGCAGTCAAAGGGCCCCATCCCAAACGTATGGCTACACCTTC	NA	TRBV27	few	TRBJ1-2
CASSLGSGADPEKLFF	TGCGCCAGCAGCTTGGGGTCGGGAGCGGATCCGGAAAAACTGTTTTTT	NA	TRBV5-1	NA	TRBJ1-4
CASSVLPGVGETQYF	TGTGCCAGCAGCGTATTACCAGGGGTCGGGGAGACCCAGTACTTC	NA	TRBV9	NA	TRBJ2-5
CAWSVQLHNEQFF	TGTGCCTGGAGTGTTCAACTTCACAATGAGCAGTTCTTC	NA	TRBV30	NA	TRBJ2-1
CASSLSSGNTIYF	TGTGCCAGCAGTTTGAGCTCTGGAAACACCATATATTTT	NA	TRBV12-3/TRBV12-4	NA	TRBJ1-3
CASSRGVANTEAFF	TGTGCCAGCAGTAGGGGGGTAGCGAACACTGAAGCTTTCTTT	NA	TRBV6-5	NA	TRBJ1-1